Listed below are T cell receptor beta chains from one sample, sequenced in a study of blood T cell repertoires in COVID-19. The method was immunoSEQ multiplex PCR; TCRdb's version includes in-frame clones alone and lacks a portion of them. The data show 110,000 to 150,000 clones, 78% seen once. Sample: PBMCs or T cells enriched from blood (not recorded which). The receptor source for this set is a woman in her 50s who had recovered from COVID-19. Both conserved end residues are part of each CDR3. D genes are given only for firm matches. Clone size appears in some rows only: once, few, many, or a class for an expanded clone.

TRBJ1-1,TRBV15,few,.,TGTGCCACCAGCAGAGCCTACACTGAAGCTTTCTTT,CATSRAYTEAFF
TRBJ1-5,TRBV27,.,.,TGTGCCAGCAGTTTACGAGGAGCTCAGCCCCAGCATTTT,CASSLRGAQPQHF
TRBJ2-5,TRBV28,.,TRBD1,TGTGCCAGCGGCGGGACAGGGGGAGAGACCCAGTACTTC,CASGGTGGETQYF
TRBJ1-1,TRBV28,.,.,TGTGCCAGCAGTCCCCCGGGACTGGCGTACACTGAAGCTTTCTTT,CASSPPGLAYTEAFF
TRBJ1-1,TRBV19,few,.,TGTGCCAGTAGTATGGCAGGTCAGGAGGAGAACACTGAAGCTTTCTTT,CASSMAGQEENTEAFF
TRBJ2-5,TRBV7-7,.,.,TGTGCCAGCAGCTTAGATAAAGAGACCCAGTACTTC,CASSLDKETQYF
TRBJ2-3,TRBV9,.,TRBD2,TGTGCCAGCAGCTCTGCTAGCGGGGGGATCACAGATACGCAGTATTTT,CASSSASGGITDTQYF
TRBJ1-1,TRBV5-6,few,TRBD1,TGTGCCAGCAGCTGGGGGACAGGGGCTTACACTGAAGCTTTCTTT,CASSWGTGAYTEAFF
TRBJ1-5,TRBV5-8,.,.,TGTGCCAGCCAAATGAGAACAGGGTTCAGCAATCAGCCCCAGCATTTT,CASQMRTGFSNQPQHF
TRBJ2-7,TRBV7-6,.,.,TGTGCCAGCAGCTCTACTCGAACTGAGCAGTACTTC,CASSSTRTEQYF
TRBJ2-7,TRBV6-2/TRBV6-3,.,.,TGTGCCAGCAGTTCCTTACGGGGGTTAGGCTACGAGCAGTACTTC,CASSSLRGLGYEQYF
TRBJ1-3,TRBV2,.,.,TGTGCCAGCGGAAGGGGGACTACTGGAAACACCATATATTTT,CASGRGTTGNTIYF
TRBJ2-3,TRBV6-1,.,.,TGTGCCAGCAGTGACCTGGCAGGCGGGTCGACGCAGTATTTT,CASSDLAGGSTQYF
TRBJ2-7,TRBV19,.,.,TGTGCCAGTAGTCTCACAGTTTCCTACGAGCAGTACTTC,CASSLTVSYEQYF
TRBJ1-5,TRBV3-1/TRBV3-2,few,TRBD1,TGTGCCAGCGGGACAGGAACGGATCAGCCCCAGCATTTT,CASGTGTDQPQHF
TRBJ2-1,TRBV6-5,.,.,TGTGCCAGCAGTTACACGGGGGATGAGCAGTTCTTC,CASSYTGDEQFF
TRBJ1-2,TRBV24-1,.,TRBD1,TGTGCCACCAGTGATTCCGACAGGGGCGGCTACACCTTC,CATSDSDRGGYTF
TRBJ2-7,TRBV20-1,.,.,TGCAGTGCGGCCAAAACCTACGAGCAGTACTTC,CSAAKTYEQYF
TRBJ2-5,TRBV5-1,few,.,TGCGCCAGCAGCTTGTCAGGGGAAGAGACCCAGTACTTC,CASSLSGEETQYF
TRBJ2-5,TRBV2,.,TRBD1,TGTGCCAGCAGCTGGGGACAGGGGGGAGAGACCCAGTACTTC,CASSWGQGGETQYF
TRBJ2-1,TRBV2,.,TRBD2,TGTGCCAGCAGTGTGGGGACTAGCGGGGATAGGTCTGAGCAGTTCTTC,CASSVGTSGDRSEQFF
TRBJ1-2,TRBV7-2,.,.,TGTGCCAGCAGCCCCCGGGGTTCCAAGGGCTACACCTTC,CASSPRGSKGYTF
TRBJ2-5,TRBV7-9,.,.,TGTGCCAACGCCGCTACAGGGTCCGGAGAGACCCAGTACTTC,CANAATGSGETQYF
TRBJ1-2,TRBV5-4,.,.,TGTGCCAGCTACCTTGTTGGGAGGAACTATGGCTACACCTTC,CASYLVGRNYGYTF
TRBJ2-1,TRBV21-1,.,.,TGTGCCAGCAGCACAGAGGGAGGGGGGCCGCCGCCAGCCTCCAATGAGCAGTTCTTC,CASSTEGGGPPPASNEQFF
TRBJ2-5,TRBV5-1,.,TRBD2,TGCGCCAGCAGCTTTATAGCGGGGGGCACTGCGCAAGAGACCCAGTACTTC,CASSFIAGGTAQETQYF
TRBJ1-1,TRBV7-9,.,.,TGTGCCAGCAGCACCCGCCCCTCCCCACCCCTTGGGCCTGAAGCTTTCTTT,CASSTRPSPPLGPEAFF
TRBJ1-2,TRBV5-6,.,.,TGTGCCAGCAGCCCCCCGGAGGAATTATATGGCTACACCTTC,CASSPPEELYGYTF
TRBJ1-6,TRBV6-6,.,.,TGTGCCAGCAGTTCCCCTGACATTTCCCATTCACCCCTCCACTTT,CASSSPDISHSPLHF
TRBJ1-1,TRBV6-1,.,TRBD1,TGTGCCAGCAGTGTCCTTCCGGGACAGGGTCGGATTGAAGCTTTCTTT,CASSVLPGQGRIEAFF
TRBJ1-1,TRBV3-1/TRBV3-2,.,.,TGTGCCAGCAGCCTGGGAGCCAGACCGAACACTGAAGCTTTCTTT,CASSLGARPNTEAFF
TRBJ2-1,TRBV19,.,TRBD1,TGTGCCACCTCCGAGGGGACAGGGAAATACAATGAGCAGTTCTTC,CATSEGTGKYNEQFF
TRBJ1-3,TRBV3-1/TRBV3-2,.,.,TGTGCCAGCAGCCTCTACAGAGACTCTGGAAACACCATATATTTT,CASSLYRDSGNTIYF
TRBJ2-7,TRBV5-1,.,.,TGCGCCAGCAGCCGATCTGCCCTTGGAGCCTACGAGCAGTACTTC,CASSRSALGAYEQYF
TRBJ2-5,TRBV5-4,.,TRBD1,TGTGCCAGCAGCTTACCTGAGACAGGGGGGGAGACCCAGTACTTC,CASSLPETGGETQYF
TRBJ2-7,TRBV23-1,.,.,TGCGCCAGCAGTCAAGGAGACAGTTCCCCCTCCTACGAGCAGTACTTC,CASSQGDSSPSYEQYF
TRBJ2-7,TRBV2,.,TRBD2,TGTGCCAGCCGGAAACTCTCCAGCGGGGGCTACGAGCAGTACTTC,CASRKLSSGGYEQYF
TRBJ1-5,TRBV5-8,.,.,TGTGCCAGCAGCTTGGGGATACGGGGGCCCCAGCATTTT,CASSLGIRGPQHF
TRBJ2-1,TRBV19,.,TRBD2,TGTGCCAGTACTGCCCTAGCGGGGGGCGACAATGAGCAGTTCTTC,CASTALAGGDNEQFF
TRBJ2-7,TRBV19,.,.,TGTGCCAGTAGTATAACTGCAACCTACGAGCAGTACTTC,CASSITATYEQYF
TRBJ1-6,TRBV9,.,TRBD1,TGTGCCAGCAGCGCCCGACAGGGGGCGAATTCACCCCTCCACTTT,CASSARQGANSPLHF
TRBJ2-1,TRBV28,few,.,TGTGCCAGCAAGAGGCCTTCCTACAATGAGCAGTTCTTC,CASKRPSYNEQFF
TRBJ1-6,TRBV19,.,TRBD1,TGTGCCAGTAGTAAGAAGGGACAGGGCAGCTCCTATAATTCACCCCTCCACTTT,CASSKKGQGSSYNSPLHF
TRBJ2-1,TRBV25-1,.,TRBD2,TGTGCCAGCAGTGAAAGCGGGGGGGACAATGAGCAGTTCTTC,CASSESGGDNEQFF
TRBJ1-3,TRBV28,.,TRBD1,TGTGCCAGCAGTAACCGGACAGGGCGGTCTGGAAACACCATATATTTT,CASSNRTGRSGNTIYF
TRBJ1-1,TRBV5-1,.,.,TGCGCCAGCAGCTTGGATGGACAGTGGGACACTGAAGCTTTCTTT,CASSLDGQWDTEAFF
TRBJ2-5,TRBV24-1,few,TRBD2,TGTGCCACCAGTGACCGGACCGGACTAGCGGGGGGGCACAGAGGGACCCAGTACTTC,CATSDRTGLAGGHRGTQYF
TRBJ2-2,TRBV9,few,TRBD1,TGTGCCAGCAGCGTAGTGGGACAGGGGAACACCGGGGAGCTGTTTTTT,CASSVVGQGNTGELFF